A selection of T cell receptor beta chains follows, all from one sample in a study of blood T cell repertoires in COVID-19. Sequenced by immunoSEQ multiplex PCR; TCRdb stores in-frame clones only, minus some. The sample lists approximately 84,000 clones, around 90% occurring once. The sample taken for sequencing was peripheral blood. Receptor source: a human donor with active COVID-19. The donor label of this sample is uncertain. The CDR3 runs from the conserved cysteine through the conserved F or W. D genes are given only for firm matches. Not every row has a clone size; where given, it reads once, few, many or a size class.

abundance	j_gene	v_gene	d_gene	CDR3nt	CDR3aa
.	TRBJ1-6	TRBV5-1	.	TGCGCCAGCAGCCCCCCGGGGGGGGAGACGCCCCTCCACTTT	CASSPPGGETPLHF
.	TRBJ2-7	TRBV7-9	.	TGTGCCAGCACGGGGGCAGCCTCCTACGAGCAGTACTTC	CASTGAASYEQYF
.	TRBJ2-1	TRBV5-1	.	TGCGCCAGCAGCTTGGTTTCAGGGTCCTACAATGAGCAGTTCTTC	CASSLVSGSYNEQFF
.	TRBJ1-1	TRBV6-5	.	TGTGCCAGCAGTTACTCGAATATCGGGGGCACTGAAGCTTTCTTT	CASSYSNIGGTEAFF
.	TRBJ1-2	TRBV4-1	.	TGCGCCAGCAGCCAAGAAGGCCGGACAGTTTCATATGGCTACACCTTC	CASSQEGRTVSYGYTF
.	TRBJ2-1	TRBV18	TRBD1	TGTGCCAGCTCACTGGGACAGGGTAGAGATGAGCAGTTCTTC	CASSLGQGRDEQFF
.	TRBJ1-1	TRBV10-3	TRBD1	TGTGCCATCACCCGGGACAGGGTGACAGAATCTGAAGCTTTCTTT	CAITRDRVTESEAFF
.	TRBJ1-5	TRBV3-1/TRBV3-2	.	TGTGCCAGCAGCCAACAGGAACGCGGGGAGCCCCAGCATTTT	CASSQQERGEPQHF
.	TRBJ1-5	TRBV6-2/TRBV6-3	TRBD1	TGTGCCAGCAGTTACTCGGCAGGACAGGGTGGCAATCAGCCCCAGCATTTT	CASSYSAGQGGNQPQHF
once	TRBJ1-2	TRBV19	.	TGTGCCAGTAGTATAAGCAGGGTTGATGGCTACACCTTC	CASSISRVDGYTF
.	TRBJ1-6	TRBV7-2	TRBD1	TGTGCCACCTCGGTCCAGGGGGCACGAACCGGGTCACCCCTCCACTTT	CATSVQGARTGSPLHF
once	TRBJ2-2	TRBV7-9	TRBD1	TGTGCCAGCAGCGACGGACAGGGGGGAACCGGGGAGCTGTTTTTT	CASSDGQGGTGELFF
once	TRBJ1-1	TRBV2	.	TGTGCCAGCAGTTTCGGTGGGGGCTTGGGGACTGAAGCTTTCTTT	CASSFGGGLGTEAFF
.	TRBJ1-4	TRBV5-1	TRBD1	TGCGCCAGCAGCCGGACAGGGACAACTAATGAAAAACTGTTTTTT	CASSRTGTTNEKLFF
.	TRBJ2-6	TRBV19	.	TGTGCCAGTAGCCCCCGAGGGCGAGGGGCCAACGTCCTGACTTTC	CASSPRGRGANVLTF
.	TRBJ1-2	TRBV7-2	.	TGTGCCAGCAGCTTGGGGGGTTATGGCTACACCTTC	CASSLGGYGYTF
.	TRBJ2-3	TRBV6-4	.	TGTGCCAGCAGCGACACGGTAGCAGGGGAAACAGATACGCAGTATTTT	CASSDTVAGETDTQYF
.	TRBJ2-7	TRBV9	.	TGTGCCAGCAGCGCGCCGGACGGGCAGGGGTACGAGCAGTACTTC	CASSAPDGQGYEQYF
.	TRBJ1-1	TRBV18	.	TGTGCCAGCTCACAACAGAAGAACACTGAAGCTTTCTTT	CASSQQKNTEAFF
.	TRBJ2-2	TRBV13	.	TGTGCCAGCAGCCCCCAGACTAGGGCGAACACCGGGGAGCTGTTTTTT	CASSPQTRANTGELFF
.	TRBJ2-1	TRBV19	.	TGTGCCAGTAGTATAGTGCGGGGGCCGGGGAATGAGCAGTTCTTC	CASSIVRGPGNEQFF
once	TRBJ2-2	TRBV6-6	.	TGTGCCAGCAGCCACCTCCGGGACAAGGAAACCGGAGAGCTGTTTTTT	CASSHLRDKETGELFF
.	TRBJ2-3	TRBV18	.	TGTGCCAGCTCACCAGTCCTGGCTACGCAGTATTTT	CASSPVLATQYF
.	TRBJ1-2	TRBV15	TRBD1	TGTGCCACCAGCAGAGGACAGGGACTGAGAGGCTACACCTTC	CATSRGQGLRGYTF
.	TRBJ2-7	TRBV2	TRBD1	TGTGCCAGCAGCCTAGGACAGGCGCCGTTTGACGAGCAGTACTTC	CASSLGQAPFDEQYF
.	TRBJ1-6	TRBV30	.	TGTGCCTGGAGTGGGCGGGGGGTCGATTCACCCCTCCACTTT	CAWSGRGVDSPLHF
.	TRBJ1-2	TRBV19	.	TGTGCCAGTTCTCAGGGGCACTATGGCTACACCTTC	CASSQGHYGYTF
.	TRBJ1-5	TRBV6-2/TRBV6-3	.	TGTGCCAGCAGTTACTACCGAATCCGGGTGTACAATCAGCCCCAGCATTTT	CASSYYRIRVYNQPQHF
.	TRBJ2-7	TRBV4-3	TRBD1	TGCGCCAGCAGCCAAAAGTGGGCCTGGGACAGCTCCTACGAGCAGTACTTC	CASSQKWAWDSSYEQYF
.	TRBJ1-2	TRBV20-1	.	TGCAGTGCTAGTTCACTCGACAGCCACTATGGCTACACCTTC	CSASSLDSHYGYTF
few	TRBJ1-2	TRBV4-3	TRBD1	TGCGCCAGCAGCCAAATAACAGGGGCAACCTATGGCTACACCTTC	CASSQITGATYGYTF
once	TRBJ1-1	TRBV3-1/TRBV3-2	TRBD1	TGTGCCAGCAGCCGTTACCGAACAGGGGCCAGCGAAGCTTTCTTT	CASSRYRTGASEAFF
.	TRBJ1-5	TRBV7-2	.	TGTGCCAGCAGCTTAGGAGCAGGGGAAAAGCCCCAGCATTTT	CASSLGAGEKPQHF
.	TRBJ2-7	TRBV14	.	TGTGCCAGCAGCCAAGACACCGCGGCCTACGAGCAGTACTTC	CASSQDTAAYEQYF
.	TRBJ2-1	TRBV9	TRBD2	TGTGCCAGCAGCGAAACAGACCCGGGGGGACCATACAATGAGCAGTTCTTC	CASSETDPGGPYNEQFF
.	TRBJ2-3	TRBV24-1	TRBD1	TGTGCCACCAGTGACAGGACAGGGGGCACAGATACGCAGTATTTT	CATSDRTGGTDTQYF
.	TRBJ1-2	TRBV6-5	.	TGTGCCAGCAGTTACTTCAGGTCCCAGGGCTATTTTGGCTACACCTTC	CASSYFRSQGYFGYTF
.	TRBJ2-3	TRBV5-1	TRBD1	TGCGCCAGCAGCTCCCGGACAGGGGGCACAGATACGCAGTATTTT	CASSSRTGGTDTQYF